What follows is one T cell receptor (beta chain) and its context. There is no known antigen for this receptor. No quality values exist for individual bases; no much larger clone is one base distant. Preparation of the library involved the immunoSEQ multiplex PCR assay. TCRdb took this table from immuneACCESS and kept in-frame rearrangements with V and J called. Such tables lack part of the clones; where checked against another copy, unresolved V genes explain under half of the gap, and the rest is unexplained. Present in this sample are some 60,000 clones, 80% to 95% of which were seen just once. The ten biggest clones cover about 0.33% of the sample. This sample is part of a study of T cell changes during pregnancy in multiple sclerosis (dated by TCRdb to the late 2010s). Concerning the study at large: The study looked at changes in the T cell repertoire across pregnancy in women with multiple sclerosis.

CDR1 PRHDT and CDR2 FYEKMQ were looked up in the germline V gene (reference sequence). V and J are trimmed by 5 bases and 1 base, and the gene matches miss 11 bases of the junction. Taken from cysteine to phenylalanine, the CDR3 has 19 residues. CDR3 DNA only is kept here, 57 bases in frame from base 1. This clonotype originated in a female donor with multiple sclerosis, enrolled in a pregnancy study. The source was CD4+ T cells from peripheral blood mononuclear cells, collected before pregnancy. The V and J segments used are TRBV13 and TRBJ2-3, and 14 junction bases match TRBD2. At the DNA level, the sequence is TGTGCCAGCAGCAGATCGGGACTAGCGGGAGACGGGGGCACAGATACGCAGTATTTT. The resulting protein is CASSRSGLAGDGGTDTQYF.